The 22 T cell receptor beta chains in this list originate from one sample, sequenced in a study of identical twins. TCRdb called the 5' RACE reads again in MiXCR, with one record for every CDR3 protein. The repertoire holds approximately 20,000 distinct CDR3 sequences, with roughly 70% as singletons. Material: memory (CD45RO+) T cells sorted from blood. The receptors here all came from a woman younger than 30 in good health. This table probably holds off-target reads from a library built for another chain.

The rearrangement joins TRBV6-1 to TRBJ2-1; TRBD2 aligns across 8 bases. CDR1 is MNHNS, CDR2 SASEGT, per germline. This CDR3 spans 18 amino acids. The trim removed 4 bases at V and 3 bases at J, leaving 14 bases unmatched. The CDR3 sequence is CASSASMVKREYYNEQFF. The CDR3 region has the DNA TGTGCCAGCAGTGCGTCAATGGTTAAGCGGGAGTACTACAATGAGCAGTTCTTC.

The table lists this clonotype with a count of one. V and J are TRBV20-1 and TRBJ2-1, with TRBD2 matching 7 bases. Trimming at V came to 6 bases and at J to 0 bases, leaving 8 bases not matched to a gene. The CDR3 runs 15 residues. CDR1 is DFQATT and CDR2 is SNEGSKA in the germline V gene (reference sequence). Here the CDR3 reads CSAPQAGPSYNEQFF. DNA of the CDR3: TGCAGTGCCCCTCAAGCGGGACCCTCCTACAATGAGCAGTTCTTC.

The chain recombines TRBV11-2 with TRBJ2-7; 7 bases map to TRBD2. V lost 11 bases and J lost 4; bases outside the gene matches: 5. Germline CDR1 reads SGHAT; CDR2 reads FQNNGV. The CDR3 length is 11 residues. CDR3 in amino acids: CAGSSGYEQYF. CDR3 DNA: TGTGCCGGATCTAGCGGATACGAGCAGTACTTC.

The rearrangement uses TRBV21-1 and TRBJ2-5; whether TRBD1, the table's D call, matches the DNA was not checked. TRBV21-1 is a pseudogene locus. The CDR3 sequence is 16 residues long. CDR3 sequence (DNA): TGTGCCAGCAGCAAAGTTAAGGGCGAACCGATCCAGACCCAGTACTTC. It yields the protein CASSKVKGEPIQTQYF.

This chain's CDR3 is CASSLIWRPGARNEQFF. CDR3 DNA sequence: TGTGCCAGCAGCTTAATATGGAGACCAGGGGCACGCAATGAGCAGTTCTTC. The chain uses TRBV13 and TRBJ2-1; tentatively, D is TRBD1 (6 bases). V gave up 2 bases and J gave up 6 bases, with 20 bases separating them. The CDR3 loop spans 17 amino acids. From germline, CDR1 is PRHDT and CDR2 FYEKMQ (reference sequence).

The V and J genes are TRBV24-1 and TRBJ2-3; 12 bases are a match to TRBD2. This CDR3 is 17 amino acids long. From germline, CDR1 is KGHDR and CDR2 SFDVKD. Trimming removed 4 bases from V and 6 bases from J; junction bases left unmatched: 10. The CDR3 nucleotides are TGTGCCACCAGTGACGGGACTAGCGGGTCCATGGGGGATACGCAGTATTTT. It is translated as CATSDGTSGSMGDTQYF.

The CDR3 DNA follows: TGTGCCATCCATTCTTATGATACGCAGTATTTT. This gives the protein CAIHSYDTQYF. The chain has TRBV27 and TRBJ2-3; D call uncertain. Trimming pared 10 bases from V and 6 bases from J, leaving 11 bases between. Germline CDR1 and CDR2: MNHEY and SMNVEV (reference sequence). CDR3 length equals 11 residues.

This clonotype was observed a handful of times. The CDR3 loop is CASSTQRLALSSYNEQFF. CDR3 bases: TGTGCCAGCAGTACGCAGCGTCTGGCCCTGAGCTCCTACAATGAGCAGTTCTTC. The chain is built from TRBV12-3 or TRBV12-4 and TRBJ2-1; D remains ambiguous. The CDR3 runs to 18 residues. V shed 5 bases and J shed 0 bases, with 20 bases lying between them.

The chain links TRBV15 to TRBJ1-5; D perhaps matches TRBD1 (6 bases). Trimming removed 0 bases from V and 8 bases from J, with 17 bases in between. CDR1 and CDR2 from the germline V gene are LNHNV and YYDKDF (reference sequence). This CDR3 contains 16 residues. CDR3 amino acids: CATSRDNGQPWEPQHF. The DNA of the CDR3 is TGTGCCACCAGCAGAGATAACGGACAGCCTTGGGAGCCCCAGCATTTT.

CDR3 region: CATSDPGGVSGANVLTF. CDR3 DNA sequence: TGTGCCACCAGTGACCCAGGGGGCGTCTCTGGGGCCAACGTCCTGACTTTC. This chain connects TRBV24-1 to TRBJ2-6, with TRBD1 identical over 8 bases. Germline values: CDR1 KGHDR, CDR2 SFDVKD. V lost 4 bases, J lost 0 bases, and 4 bases stayed unmatched. The CDR3 contains 17 residues.

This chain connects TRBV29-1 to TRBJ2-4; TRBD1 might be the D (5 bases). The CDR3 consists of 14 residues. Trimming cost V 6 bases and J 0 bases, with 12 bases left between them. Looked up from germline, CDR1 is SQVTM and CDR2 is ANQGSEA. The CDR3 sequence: CSVRQQLAKNIQYF. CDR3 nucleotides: TGCAGCGTACGACAGCAACTAGCCAAAAACATTCAGTACTTC.

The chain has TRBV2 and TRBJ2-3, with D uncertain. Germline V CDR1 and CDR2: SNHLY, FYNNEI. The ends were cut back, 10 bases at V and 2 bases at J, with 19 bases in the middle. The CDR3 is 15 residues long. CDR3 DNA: TGTGCCACCAACCGTGGGTCCCCGAACACAGATACGCAGTATTTT. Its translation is CATNRGSPNTDTQYF.

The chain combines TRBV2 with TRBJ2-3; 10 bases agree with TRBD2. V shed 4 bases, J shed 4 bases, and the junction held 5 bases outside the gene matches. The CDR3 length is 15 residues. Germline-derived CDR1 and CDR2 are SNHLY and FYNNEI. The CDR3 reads CASSGLAGASDTQYF. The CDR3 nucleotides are TGTGCCAGCAGTGGGCTAGCGGGAGCCTCAGATACGCAGTATTTT. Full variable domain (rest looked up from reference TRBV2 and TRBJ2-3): EPEVTQTPSHQVTQMGQEVILRCVPISNHLYFYWYRQILGQKVEFLVSFYNNEISEKSEIFDDQFSVERPDGSNFTLKIRSTKLEDSAMYFCASSGLAGASDTQYFGPGTRLTVL.

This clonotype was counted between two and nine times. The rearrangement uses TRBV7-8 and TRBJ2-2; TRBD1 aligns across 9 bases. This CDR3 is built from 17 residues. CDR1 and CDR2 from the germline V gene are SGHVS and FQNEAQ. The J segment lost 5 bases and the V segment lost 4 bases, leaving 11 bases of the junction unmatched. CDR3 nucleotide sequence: TGTGCCAGCAGCTCATTGTCAGGGACAGGGAATACCGGGGAGCTGTTTTTT. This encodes CASSSLSGTGNTGELFF.

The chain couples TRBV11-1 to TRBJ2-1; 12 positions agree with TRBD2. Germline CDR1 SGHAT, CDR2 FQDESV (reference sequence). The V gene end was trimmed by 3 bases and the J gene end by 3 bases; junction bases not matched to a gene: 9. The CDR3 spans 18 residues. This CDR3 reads CASSLGTSGSAIYNEQFF. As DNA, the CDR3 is TGTGCCAGCAGCTTGGGGACTAGCGGGTCCGCTATCTACAATGAGCAGTTCTTC.

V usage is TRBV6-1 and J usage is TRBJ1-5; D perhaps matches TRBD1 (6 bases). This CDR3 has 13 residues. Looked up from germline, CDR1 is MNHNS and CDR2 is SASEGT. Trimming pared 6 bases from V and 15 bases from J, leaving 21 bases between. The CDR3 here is CASSGGAFFQWHF. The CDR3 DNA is TGTGCCAGCAGCGGGGGCGCGTTTTTCCAATGGCATTTT.

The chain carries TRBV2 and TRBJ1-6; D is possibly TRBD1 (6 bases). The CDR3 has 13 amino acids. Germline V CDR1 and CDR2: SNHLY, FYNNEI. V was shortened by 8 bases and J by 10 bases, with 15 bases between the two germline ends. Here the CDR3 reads CASVGRGESPLHF. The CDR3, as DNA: TGTGCCAGCGTCGGCAGGGGCGAATCACCCCTCCACTTT.

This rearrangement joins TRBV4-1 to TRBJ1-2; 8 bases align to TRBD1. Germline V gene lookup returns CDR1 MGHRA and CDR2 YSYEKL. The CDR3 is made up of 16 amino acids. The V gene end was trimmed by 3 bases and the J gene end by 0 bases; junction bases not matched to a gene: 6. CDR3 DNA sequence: TGCGCCAGCAGCCATCCGGACAGGGAGCCTAACTATGGCTACACCTTC. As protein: CASSHPDREPNYGYTF.

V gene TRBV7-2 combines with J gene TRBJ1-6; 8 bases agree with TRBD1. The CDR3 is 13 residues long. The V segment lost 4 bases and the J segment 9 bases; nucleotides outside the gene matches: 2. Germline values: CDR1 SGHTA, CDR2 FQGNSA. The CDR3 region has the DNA TGTGCCAGCAGCTCAGGACAGGGTTCACCCCTCCACTTT. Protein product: CASSSGQGSPLHF. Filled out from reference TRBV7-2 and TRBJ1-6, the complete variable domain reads GAGVSQSPSNKVTEKGKDVELRCDPISGHTALYWYRQSLGQGLEFLIYFQGNSAPDKSGLPSDRFSAERTGGSVSTLTIQRTQQEDSAVYLCASSSGQGSPLHFGNGTRLTVT.

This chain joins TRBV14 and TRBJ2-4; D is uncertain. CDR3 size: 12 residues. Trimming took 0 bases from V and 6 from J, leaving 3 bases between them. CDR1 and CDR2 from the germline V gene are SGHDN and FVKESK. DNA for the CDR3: TGTGCCAGCAGCCAAGATAGAAACATTCAGTACTTC. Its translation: CASSQDRNIQYF. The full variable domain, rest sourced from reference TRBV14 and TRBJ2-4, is EAGVTQFPSHSVIEKGQTVTLRCDPISGHDNLYWYRRVMGKEIKFLLHFVKESKQDESGMPNNRFLAERTGGTYSTLKVQPAELEDSGVYFCASSQDRNIQYFGAGTRLSVL.

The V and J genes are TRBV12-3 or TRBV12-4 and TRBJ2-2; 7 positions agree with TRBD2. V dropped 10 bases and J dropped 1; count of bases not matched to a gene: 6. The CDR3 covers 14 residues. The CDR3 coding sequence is TGTGCCACTCTGCTAGCGGAGAACACCGGGGAGCTGTTTTTT. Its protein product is CATLLAENTGELFF.

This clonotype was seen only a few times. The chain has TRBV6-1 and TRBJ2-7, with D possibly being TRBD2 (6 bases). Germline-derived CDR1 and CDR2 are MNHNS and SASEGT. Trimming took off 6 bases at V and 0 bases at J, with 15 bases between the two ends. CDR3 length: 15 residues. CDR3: CASSLPAGSSYEQYF. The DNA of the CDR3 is TGTGCCAGCAGCCTCCCGGCGGGATCCTCCTACGAGCAGTACTTC.